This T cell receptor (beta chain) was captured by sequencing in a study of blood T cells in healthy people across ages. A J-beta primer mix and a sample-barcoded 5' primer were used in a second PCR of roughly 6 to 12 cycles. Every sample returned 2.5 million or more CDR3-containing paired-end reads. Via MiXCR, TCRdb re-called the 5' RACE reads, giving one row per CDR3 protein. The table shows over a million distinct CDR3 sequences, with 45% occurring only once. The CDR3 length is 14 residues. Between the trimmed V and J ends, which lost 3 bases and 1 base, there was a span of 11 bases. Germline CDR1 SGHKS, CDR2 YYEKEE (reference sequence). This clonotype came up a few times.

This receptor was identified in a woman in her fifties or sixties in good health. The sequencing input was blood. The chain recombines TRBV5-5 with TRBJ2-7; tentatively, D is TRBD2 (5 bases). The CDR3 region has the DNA TGTGCCAGCAGCTGGACTCGCGGATCCTACGAGCAGTACTTC. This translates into CASSWTRGSYEQYF.